This T cell receptor beta chain originates from a study of shared clonotypes between healthy human individuals. V was clipped by 0 bases and J by 4 bases, with 10 bases between them. This CDR3 has 16 amino acids. Germline CDR1 is MNHNS and CDR2 is SASEGT. Profiled with immunoSEQ multiplex PCR; TCRdb holds only in-frame clones, not every one. The table shows fewer than 700,000 clones, with around 80% occurring only once. Sequencing was done on a sample of PBMCs. This sequence was found in a woman aged 35 to 49 in good health. Some clones in this sample may be carry-over from other donors' samples. The chain employs TRBV6-1 and TRBJ2-6; D gene uncertain. CDR3 in DNA: TGTGCCAGCAGTGAAGCGCTTGGATCCGGGGCCAACGTCCTGACTTTC. Its translation: CASSEALGSGANVLTF.